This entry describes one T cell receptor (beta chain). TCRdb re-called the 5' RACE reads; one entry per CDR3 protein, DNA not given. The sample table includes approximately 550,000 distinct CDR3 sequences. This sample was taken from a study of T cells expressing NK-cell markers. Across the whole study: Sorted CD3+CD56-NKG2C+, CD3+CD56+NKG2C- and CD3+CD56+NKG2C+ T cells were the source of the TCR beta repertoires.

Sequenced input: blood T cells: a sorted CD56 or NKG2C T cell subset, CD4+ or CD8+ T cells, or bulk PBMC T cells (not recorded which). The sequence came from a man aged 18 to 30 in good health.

The CDR3 region is CASSVRDRVYYEQYF. The chain couples TRBV9 to TRBJ2-7; the D call of TRBD1 rests on TCRdb alone, since no DNA is present to check it. Germline CDR1 SGDLS, CDR2 YYNGEE. The CDR3 loop spans 15 amino acids.